The 31 T cell receptor beta chains below were found in one sample sequenced in a study of T cells after yellow fever vaccination. One entry per CDR3 protein, called by TCRdb with MiXCR from the 5' RACE reads. Of about 340,000 distinct CDR3 sequences in the sample, 9.5% to 15% were seen once. The starting material was CD4+ T cells sorted from PBMCs, obtained 15 days after the yellow fever booster vaccination. These receptors came from a man between 18 and 29 years old who received the YFV17D yellow fever vaccine.

This clonotype was found a few times. This chain links TRBV10-2 with TRBJ2-7; 8 nucleotides match TRBD1. The CDR3 contains 17 residues. Trimming cost V 0 bases and J 0 bases; bases outside gene matches: 7. The germline CDR1 and CDR2 sequences are WSHSY and SAAADI. The CDR3 loop reads CASSESYRGASSYEQYF. CDR3 sequence (DNA): TGCGCCAGCAGTGAGTCATACAGGGGGGCTAGCTCCTACGAGCAGTACTTC.

The sample holds a few counts of this clonotype. The J gene is TRBJ2-5, the V gene TRBV7-2; 9 nucleotides align to TRBD1. Germline V lookup: CDR1 SGHTA, CDR2 FQGNSA. Trimming removed 0 bases from V and 5 bases from J; junction bases left unmatched: 7. The CDR3 loop spans 16 amino acids. CDR3 protein: CASSLARDRAHETQYF. CDR3 bases: TGTGCCAGCAGCTTAGCCCGGGACAGGGCGCACGAGACCCAGTACTTC.

The CDR3 coding sequence is TGCGCCAGCAAGAGGGGGCTCAGTGAAAAACTGTTTTTT. It yields the protein CASKRGLSEKLFF. The V call is TRBV5-1, the J call TRBJ1-4; 7 nucleotides agree with TRBD1. The CDR3 runs to 13 residues. Trimming removed 6 bases from V and 7 bases from J; junction bases left unmatched: 6. Germline assignment: CDR1 SGHRS and CDR2 YFSETQ.

This clonotype occurred many times. V usage is TRBV7-8 and J usage is TRBJ1-6; no definite D call. Germline values: CDR1 SGHVS, CDR2 FQNEAQ. V shed 1 base and J shed 7 bases, with 5 bases lying between them. CDR3 size: 13 residues. The chain's CDR3 is CASSLDQNSPLHF. The DNA of the CDR3 is TGTGCCAGCAGCTTAGATCAGAATTCACCCCTCCACTTT. Variable domain in full (rest from reference TRBV7-8 and TRBJ1-6): GAGVSQSPRYKVAKRGQDVALRCDPISGHVSLFWYQQALGQGPEFLTYFQNEAQLDKSGLPSDRFFAERPEGSVSTLKIQRTQQEDSAVYLCASSLDQNSPLHFGNGTRLTVT.

V is TRBV6-1 and J is TRBJ2-7; D call uncertain. This CDR3 comprises 13 residues. In germline, CDR1 is MNHNS, CDR2 SASEGT. Trimming removed 6 bases at V and 4 bases at J, with 13 bases between. The CDR3 spells CASSPRGEYEQYV. Written as DNA, the CDR3 is TGTGCCAGCAGCCCCAGAGGAGAATACGAGCAGTACGTC.

This clonotype was counted many times. The chain couples TRBV3-1 to TRBJ1-3, with D perhaps matching TRBD1 (5 bases). The CDR3 length is 16 residues. The V and J ends lost 5 bases and 0 bases respectively, with 14 bases between them. Germline V gene lookup returns CDR1 LGHDT and CDR2 YNNKEL (reference sequence). The CDR3 DNA follows: TGTGCCAGCAGCTTTACAGGACAACTCTCTGGAAACACCATATATTTT. This sequence encodes CASSFTGQLSGNTIYF.

This clonotype was observed a few times. The CDR3 bases are TGTGCCAGCAGCTTTGGCCCAAAGGCGGGGGATGAAAAACTGTTTTTT. This encodes CASSFGPKAGDEKLFF. The chain carries TRBV7-2 and TRBJ1-4, with a weak D call TRBD1 (5 bases). The germline V and J ends were trimmed by 3 bases and 6 bases, with 17 bases remaining between them. Germline CDR1 reads SGHTA; CDR2 reads FQGNSA. The CDR3 totals 16 residues.

This clonotype turned up a few times. The rearrangement joins TRBV4-3 to TRBJ1-2; D might be TRBD1 (5 bases). Germline V lookup: CDR1 LGHNA, CDR2 YSLEER. Trimming took 0 bases from V and 1 from J, leaving 12 bases between them. The CDR3 is 16 residues long. The CDR3 DNA follows: TGCGCCAGCAGCCAAGAAAGGTGGGGGAATAACTATGGCTACACCTTC. Translating gives CASSQERWGNNYGYTF.

The V call is TRBV15, the J call TRBJ2-5, with D hard to call. The CDR3 totals 13 residues. Germline V gives CDR1 LNHNV, CDR2 YYDKDF (reference sequence). Trimming shortened V by 6 bases and J by 1 base, and 9 bases separated the two germline ends. CDR3 residues: CATRGAAQETQYF. CDR3 bases: TGTGCCACCAGGGGCGCGGCCCAAGAGACCCAGTACTTC.

This clonotype was seen a handful of times. The chain joins TRBV21-1 to TRBJ2-1; TRBD2 is taken as the D call from the table, unchecked against the DNA. TRBV21-1 constitutes a pseudogene. CDR3 size: 15 residues. Here the CDR3 reads CASSNGLAGYNEQFF. The CDR3 nucleotides are TGTGCCAGCAGCAATGGCCTAGCGGGCTACAATGAGCAGTTCTTC.

This clonotype was detected a few times. The chain employs TRBV5-1 and TRBJ1-1; weak D call: TRBD1 (6 bases). The V end lost 3 bases, the J end lost 4 bases, and 13 bases lay between the germline ends. CDR1 and CDR2 (germline): SGHRS, YFSETQ. The CDR3 contains 14 residues. CDR3 in amino acids: CASSWGPSGTEAFF. The CDR3 nucleotides are TGCGCCAGCAGCTGGGGGCCCAGCGGCACTGAAGCTTTCTTT.

The chain uses TRBV7-2 and TRBJ1-1; 7 bases match TRBD1. This CDR3 comprises 12 residues. The germline V gene has CDR1 SGHTA and CDR2 FQGNSA. The V gene end was trimmed by 4 bases and the J gene end by 7 bases; junction bases not matched to a gene: 3. In nucleotides, the CDR3 is TGTGCCAGCAGCTCGCAGGGGGTTGAAGCTTTCTTT. It is translated as CASSSQGVEAFF.

The rearrangement uses TRBV29-1 and TRBJ1-1, with D perhaps matching TRBD1 (5 bases). The CDR3 runs to 12 residues. Per the germline V gene, CDR1 is SQVTM and CDR2 is ANQGSEA. The ends were cut back, 8 bases at V and 0 bases at J, with 10 bases in the middle. CDR3 loop: CSPRALNTEAFF. The CDR3 DNA follows: TGCAGCCCCAGGGCCCTGAACACTGAAGCTTTCTTT.

This clonotype was picked up many times. The gene calls are TRBV7-9 and TRBJ2-1; D remains unclear. This CDR3 contains 13 residues. Germline V gene lookup returns CDR1 SEHNR and CDR2 FQNEAQ (reference sequence). Trimming took 5 bases from V and 5 from J, leaving 10 bases between them. The CDR3 sequence: CASSPGVDNEQFF. The CDR3 DNA reads TGTGCCAGCAGCCCCGGAGTAGACAATGAGCAGTTCTTC. Filled out from reference TRBV7-9 and TRBJ2-1, the complete variable domain reads DTGVSQNPRHKITKRGQNVTFRCDPISEHNRLYWYRQTLGQGPEFLTYFQNEAQLEKSRLLSDRFSAERPKGSFSTLEIQRTEQGDSAMYLCASSPGVDNEQFFGPGTRLTVL.

J is TRBJ1-4 and V is TRBV5-6; 7 bases line up with TRBD1. V was pared by 4 bases and J by 8 bases, with 14 bases of the junction left unmatched. This CDR3 has 16 residues. Germline V gives CDR1 SGHDT, CDR2 YYEEEE. The CDR3 sequence is CASSPTGRGRTEKLFF. The CDR3 nucleotides read TGTGCCAGCAGCCCCACAGGGAGGGGGCGCACGGAAAAACTGTTTTTT.

The chain joins TRBV12-3 or TRBV12-4 to TRBJ2-3; a weak D match, TRBD1 (6 bases). The V and J ends lost 8 bases and 1 base respectively, with 10 bases between them. This CDR3 has 13 residues. CDR3 nucleotide sequence: TGTGCCAGCTGGAGGACAGGCACAGATACGCAGTATTTT. Amino acids: CASWRTGTDTQYF.

V and J are TRBV5-1 and TRBJ2-3; 10 bases match TRBD2. Per the germline V gene, CDR1 is SGHRS and CDR2 is YFSETQ. The CDR3 spans 14 residues. The V and J ends lost 7 bases and 6 bases, in that order; junction bases with no gene match: 8. The CDR3 DNA is TGCGCCAGCTCCCCAGCGGGGGGGCCGGATACGCAGTATTTT. This sequence encodes CASSPAGGPDTQYF.

In its sample, this clonotype was seen many times. CDR3 loop: CASSATGTVSLVTDTQYF. In DNA form, the CDR3 reads TGTGCCAGCAGCGCCACCGGGACAGTATCTCTGGTCACAGATACGCAGTATTTT. This chain connects TRBV9 to TRBJ2-3, with 7 bases that match TRBD1. V trimming: 3 bases; J trimming: 2 bases; junction bases outside the gene matches: 15. This CDR3 has 18 amino acids. CDR1 is SGDLS, CDR2 YYNGEE, per germline.

In this sample, this clonotype turned up a few times. The chain links TRBV12-3 or TRBV12-4 to TRBJ1-1; D uncertain. There are 14 residues in the CDR3. Trimming removed 4 bases from V and 3 bases from J, with 12 bases in between. In DNA form, the CDR3 reads TGTGCCAGCAGTTCGATTGGAGGGTACACTGAAGCTTTCTTT. Translating gives CASSSIGGYTEAFF.

Only a few counts were recorded for this clonotype. The chain combines TRBV13 with TRBJ1-4; 8 positions match TRBD1. The CDR3 extends over 15 amino acids. V shed 2 bases, J shed 8 bases, and the junction held 7 bases outside the gene matches. Looked up from germline, CDR1 is PRHDT and CDR2 is FYEKMQ (reference sequence). CDR3 amino acids: CASSLRGQAEEKLFF. The CDR3 DNA is TGTGCCAGCAGCTTACGGGGACAGGCAGAAGAAAAACTGTTTTTT. The full variable domain, rest sourced from reference TRBV13 and TRBJ1-4, is AAGVIQSPRHLIKEKRETATLKCYPIPRHDTVYWYQQGPGQDPQFLISFYEKMQSDKGSIPDRFSAQQFSDYHSELNMSSLELGDSALYFCASSLRGQAEEKLFFGSGTQLSVL.

The chain links TRBV6-2 or TRBV6-3 to TRBJ1-5; D possibly corresponds to TRBD1 (5 bases). V shed 7 bases and J shed 5 bases, with 9 bases lying between them. The CDR3 contains 12 residues. Germline V gives CDR1 MNHEY, CDR2 SVGEGT. The CDR3 DNA follows: TGTGCCAGCAACCAGGGAGATCAGCCCCAGCATTTT. Translated, it gives CASNQGDQPQHF.

This clonotype has at least ten counts. The genes are TRBV7-9 and TRBJ2-3; 7 positions match TRBD1. J was trimmed by 0 bases and V by 5 bases; bases with no gene match: 8. This CDR3 has 16 amino acids. Germline values: CDR1 SEHNR, CDR2 FQNEAQ (reference sequence). This CDR3 reads CASSTGTDLSTDTQYF. For the CDR3, the DNA is TGTGCCAGCAGCACCGGGACAGATCTGAGCACAGATACGCAGTATTTT. Combining the CDR3 with reference TRBV7-9 and TRBJ2-3 gives the whole variable domain DTGVSQNPRHKITKRGQNVTFRCDPISEHNRLYWYRQTLGQGPEFLTYFQNEAQLEKSRLLSDRFSAERPKGSFSTLEIQRTEQGDSAMYLCASSTGTDLSTDTQYFGPGTRLTVL.

The rearrangement links TRBV14 to TRBJ1-1, with a weak D call TRBD1 (6 bases). Trimming removed 4 bases at V and 1 base at J, with 13 bases between. The CDR3 extends over 15 amino acids. Germline V gene lookup returns CDR1 SGHDN and CDR2 FVKESK. The CDR3 protein is CASSRLPTGNTEAFF. CDR3 sequence (DNA): TGTGCCAGCAGCCGCCTTCCGACAGGGAACACTGAAGCTTTCTTT.

This clonotype turned up a few times. The chain recombines TRBV6-5 with TRBJ1-4; possibly TRBD1 for D (5 bases). V lost 0 bases and J 8 bases, leaving 16 bases between the germline ends. CDR3 length: 16 residues. Per germline, CDR1 MNHEY and CDR2 SVGAGI. The CDR3 here is CASSYSRYAGSEKLFF. CDR3 bases: TGTGCCAGCAGTTACTCGAGATATGCAGGGTCAGAAAAACTGTTTTTT.

The gene calls are TRBV12-3 or TRBV12-4 and TRBJ1-2; D is possibly TRBD1 (5 bases). The CDR3 has 15 amino acids. The V end lost 6 bases, the J end lost 0 bases, and 14 bases lay between the germline ends. The CDR3 sequence: CASSLQADANYGYTF. CDR3 coding DNA: TGTGCCAGCAGCCTACAGGCAGACGCTAACTATGGCTACACCTTC.

This chain uses TRBV10-2 with TRBJ1-1; 10 bases line up with TRBD1. Trimming at V came to 5 bases and at J to 10 bases, leaving 4 bases not matched to a gene. Per germline, CDR1 WSHSY and CDR2 SAAADI. This CDR3 spans 12 amino acids. The CDR3 region is CASSLDRGIAFF. For the CDR3, the DNA is TGCGCCAGCAGTCTGGACAGGGGGATAGCTTTCTTT.

This clonotype was found a few times. The chain combines TRBV20-1 with TRBJ2-7; TRBD2 aligns across 8 bases. The V and J ends lost 0 bases and 6 bases, in that order; junction bases with no gene match: 7. The CDR3 covers 14 residues. The V gene's germline CDR1 is DFQATT and CDR2 SNEGSKA (reference sequence). The CDR3: CSARDLLGRAEQYF. The CDR3 region has the DNA TGCAGTGCTAGAGACCTCCTCGGGAGGGCCGAGCAGTACTTC.

This chain joins TRBV2 and TRBJ2-3, with D possibly TRBD2 on 5 matching bases. Trimming stripped 11 bases from V and 0 bases from J, with 9 bases between. The CDR3 loop spans 12 amino acids. Germline V lookup: CDR1 SNHLY, CDR2 FYNNEI. CDR3 coding DNA: TGTGCCGGGTGCGGGAGCACAGATACGCAGTATTTT. It yields the protein CAGCGSTDTQYF.

The chain joins TRBV27 to TRBJ1-2, with D maybe TRBD1 (6 bases). This CDR3 has 13 amino acids. CDR1 MNHEY and CDR2 SMNVEV come from the germline V gene (reference sequence). V was trimmed by 5 bases and J by 5 bases, leaving 12 bases between them. The chain's CDR3 is CASSPTGGYGYTF. CDR3 in DNA: TGTGCCAGCAGTCCGACAGGAGGGTATGGCTACACCTTC.

V gene TRBV25-1 combines with J gene TRBJ1-6; no reliable D call. CDR1 and CDR2 from the germline V gene are MGHDK and SYGVNS. This CDR3 is 13 amino acids long. With 9 bases removed from V and 5 bases from J, the gap between germline ends came to 11 bases. The CDR3 region has the DNA TGTGCCAGTCGGAGGGTAAATAATTCACCCCTCCACTTT. Translating it yields CASRRVNNSPLHF.

This clonotype was seen a few times. This chain joins TRBV5-1 and TRBJ1-1; D might be TRBD1 (6 bases). This CDR3 is built from 13 residues. Looked up from germline, CDR1 is SGHRS and CDR2 is YFSETQ. V lost 4 bases and J 5 bases, leaving 12 bases between the germline ends. In DNA, the CDR3 is TGCGCCAGCAGCCCAGGGGTCCGGACTGAAGCTTTCTTT. It is translated as CASSPGVRTEAFF. Combining the CDR3 with reference TRBV5-1 and TRBJ1-1 gives the whole variable domain KAGVTQTPRYLIKTRGQQVTLSCSPISGHRSVSWYQQTPGQGLQFLFEYFSETQRNKGNFPGRFSGRQFSNSRSEMNVSTLELGDSALYLCASSPGVRTEAFFGQGTRLTVV.